The 8 T cell receptor beta chains below come from one sample, sequenced in a study of long-term antiretroviral therapy in people with HIV. Version v3.0 of the immunoSEQ assay was performed at survey level. This table comes from immunoSEQ multiplex PCR, and its TCRdb copy is limited to in-frame clones, with some not included. The sample has fewer than 25,000 clones, about four fifths seen once; the top ten hold 6% to 8.5%. The source material was unsorted PBMCs, sampled 1.5 years after starting antiretroviral therapy. These receptors were collected from a man aged 30 to 39 with HIV.

The rearrangement uses TRBV28 and TRBJ2-1, with D perhaps assigned TRBD1 or TRBD2 (5 bases each). Between the trimmed V and J ends, which lost 8 bases and 3 bases, there was a span of 20 bases. The CDR3 sequence is 16 residues long. The V gene's germline CDR1 is MDHEN and CDR2 SYDVKM. The DNA for the CDR3 is TGTGCCAGCTGGGTGGTTTGGGACCCATACTACAATGAGCAGTTCTTC. This codes for CASWVVWDPYYNEQFF.

The chain recombines TRBV5-3 with TRBJ2-5; D is tentatively TRBD1 or TRBD2 (5 bases each). TRBV5-3 is designated an ORF whose function remains uncertain. The CDR3 runs to 15 residues. V gave up 2 bases and J gave up 4 bases, with 15 bases separating them. The CDR3 DNA reads as TGTGCCAGAAGCTTTCCGTGGGAGAGGGGAGAGACCCAGTACTTC. Protein product: CARSFPWERGETQYF.

The rearrangement links TRBV6-1 to TRBJ2-5; either TRBD1 or TRBD2 may fit D (5 bases each). Looked up from germline, CDR1 is MNHNS and CDR2 is SASEGT. V was pared by 9 bases and J by 2 bases, with 16 bases between. The CDR3 is 14 amino acids. This chain's CDR3 is CASNRDGIQETQYF. CDR3 coding DNA: TGTGCCAGTAACCGGGACGGTATTCAAGAGACCCAGTACTTC.

The rearrangement uses TRBV5-1 and TRBJ1-2, with no clear D. Germline V CDR1 and CDR2: SGHRS, YFSETQ. The ends were cut back, 0 bases at V and 7 bases at J, with 13 bases in the middle. The CDR3 has 14 residues. The CDR3 region has the DNA TGCGCCAGCAGCTTGGAACGGTATGGGCCTGGCTACACCTTC. Its translation: CASSLERYGPGYTF.

The count of this clone is one. This sequence joins TRBV6-5 and TRBJ2-5; D may be TRBD1 (5 bases). Trimming left V 5 bases short and J 5 bases short, with 15 bases between. The germline V gene encodes CDR1 MNHEY and CDR2 SVGAGI. This CDR3 is 14 amino acids long. The CDR3 DNA reads TGTGCCAGCAGTAACCCCAGGGTTGGGGAGACCCAGTACTTC. It codes for CASSNPRVGETQYF.

V gene TRBV6-5 combines with J gene TRBJ2-2; tentatively, D is TRBD1 (5 bases). The CDR3 runs to 15 residues. Germline-derived CDR1 and CDR2 are MNHEY and SVGAGI. The V and J ends lost 3 bases and 6 bases respectively, with 14 bases between them. For the CDR3, the DNA is TGTGCCAGCAGTTATGGGGCGTTGCTTGCCGGGGAGCTGTTTTTT. This translates into CASSYGALLAGELFF.

The chain recombines TRBV5-1 with TRBJ2-7, with TRBD1 matching 9 bases. CDR3 length equals 16 residues. Germline loops: CDR1 SGHRS, CDR2 YFSETQ. The V segment lost 1 base and the J segment 5 bases; nucleotides outside the gene matches: 10. For the CDR3, the DNA is TGCGCCAGCAGCTTGTCAGTACAGGGGGCAAAGAACGAGCAGTACTTC. This translates into CASSLSVQGAKNEQYF.

The gene calls are TRBV18 and TRBJ1-3; D might be TRBD1 (5 bases). Germline V gene data show CDR1 as KGHSH and CDR2 as LQKENI. Trimming took 2 bases from V and 4 from J, leaving 18 bases between them. The CDR3 has 17 amino acids. As DNA, the CDR3 is TGTGCCAGCTCACCAAATCGGCAGGGACGAGGAGGAAACACCATATATTTT. Its protein is CASSPNRQGRGGNTIYF. Based on the CDR3 plus reference TRBV18 and TRBJ1-3, the full variable domain is NAGVMQNPRHLVRRRGQEARLRCSPMKGHSHVYWYRQLPEEGLKFMVYLQKENIIDESGMPKERFSAEFPKEGPSILRIQQVVRGDSAAYFCASSPNRQGRGGNTIYFGEGSWLTVV.